This entry describes one TCR beta chain. This record belongs to a study of Ad26.COV2.S vaccination and SARS-CoV-2 variants. TCRdb keeps only in-frame clones here, not all; method: immunoSEQ multiplex PCR. The data contain hundreds of thousands of clones, approximately 81% of them singletons. Documented treatment: about 20 received Ad26.COV2.S at low or high dose, single or two shots; roughly five received placebo; per-sample allocation not given. Following the first vaccine or placebo injection, samples were taken on day 63. The sequencing used peripheral blood, collected in a trial of Ad26.COV2.S vaccine versus placebo. The origin of this receptor is a person between 18 and 59 years old who received the Ad26.COV2.S COVID-19 vaccine or a placebo.

CDR3 DNA: TGTGCCAGCAGCTTTCTACGGGGGAACACTGAAGCTTTCTTT. Amino acids: CASSFLRGNTEAFF. V usage is TRBV7-8 and J usage is TRBJ1-1; D unclear. Germline CDR1 is SGHVS and CDR2 is FQNEAQ. CDR3 length equals 14 residues. V lost 3 bases, J lost 1 base, and 9 bases lay in between.